Detailed here is one T cell receptor (beta chain). Germline V gives CDR1 WNHNN, CDR2 SYGVQD (reference sequence). Trimming removed 3 bases from V and 6 bases from J, with 12 bases in between. The length of the CDR3 is 13 residues. The data were obtained in a study of blood T cells in healthy people across ages. Combining a sample-barcoded 5' primer with a J-beta primer mix, a second PCR ran for roughly 7 to 12 cycles. MiXCR, applied by TCRdb to the 5' RACE reads, yields one record per CDR3 protein. This sample yields 920,000 or so distinct CDR3 sequences, of which more than 40% are seen a single time; 15% to 20% belongs to the top ten.

This clonotype was obtained from a woman in her fifties or sixties in good health. Material for sequencing was blood. The chain employs TRBV10-1 and TRBJ2-7; D is unresolved. CDR3 protein: CASSDPGRAEQYF. CDR3 DNA sequence: TGCGCCAGCAGTGACCCTGGTAGGGCCGAGCAGTACTTC.